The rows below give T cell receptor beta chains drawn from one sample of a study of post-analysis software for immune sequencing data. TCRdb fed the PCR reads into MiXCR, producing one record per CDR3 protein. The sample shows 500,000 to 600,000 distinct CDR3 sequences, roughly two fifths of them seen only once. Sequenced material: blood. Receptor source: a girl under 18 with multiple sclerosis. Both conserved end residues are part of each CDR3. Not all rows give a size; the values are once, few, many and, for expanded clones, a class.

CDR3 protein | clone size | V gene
CASSFSGGLGETQYF | few | TRBV12-3/TRBV12-4
CAWSVVEAGANVLTF | few | TRBV30
CASSGGQGPTDTQYF | . | TRBV5-1
CASSLGSPRDTQYF | few | TRBV7-9
CASSPSGGASGELFF | . | TRBV12-3/TRBV12-4
CASSLTQGVWGSYNEQFF | . | TRBV27
CASSPTTSGSTFF | . | TRBV7-6
CASSYSPANTEAFF | . | TRBV6-5
CASSLHRDYTEAFF | . | TRBV12-3/TRBV12-4
CASSLAWLDRLQPQHF | . | TRBV5-5
CASSVGGGGMYEQYF | . | TRBV9
CASSSTAGGADTQYF | few | TRBV12-3/TRBV12-4
CAIRRSTSGDSNEQFF | once | TRBV10-3
CSASDRVGTDTQYF | few | TRBV20-1
CASSLPEDSYNEQFF | . | TRBV12-3/TRBV12-4
CSARDAGQGMNTEAFF | . | TRBV20-1
CSAPRNNEQFF | many | TRBV29-1
CASSPGTGLGSEQYF | few | TRBV7-3
CASSIGDRGSSYEQYF | few | TRBV7-9
CASSLWGDSYNEQFF | . | TRBV27
CAISPDRPSETQYF | few | TRBV10-3
CASSQRGTGGSGYTF | . | TRBV3-1
CSVLGQANEKLFF | once | TRBV29-1
CSATKGPAYEQYF | . | TRBV29-1
CAIGGLRNNEQFF | few | TRBV4-1
CSVEEKRESGANVLTF | few | TRBV29-1
CASSFGGQGLDQPQHF | few | TRBV27
CSARDVGETQYF | few | TRBV20-1
CAGPIQDEQYF | . | TRBV12-3/TRBV12-4
CSGKGQGWNEQFF | few | TRBV29-1
CASSLRRRGATDTQYF | . | TRBV7-6
CASSPRAANEKLFF | . | TRBV18
CASSVGGGQYNEQFF | . | TRBV9
CASSQTGFGQGSTEAFF | once | TRBV7-2
CASSQRGLAGTDTQYF | few | TRBV4-1
CASSSQKSYNEQFF | few | TRBV7-9
CASSPGGSYEQYF | many | TRBV5-1